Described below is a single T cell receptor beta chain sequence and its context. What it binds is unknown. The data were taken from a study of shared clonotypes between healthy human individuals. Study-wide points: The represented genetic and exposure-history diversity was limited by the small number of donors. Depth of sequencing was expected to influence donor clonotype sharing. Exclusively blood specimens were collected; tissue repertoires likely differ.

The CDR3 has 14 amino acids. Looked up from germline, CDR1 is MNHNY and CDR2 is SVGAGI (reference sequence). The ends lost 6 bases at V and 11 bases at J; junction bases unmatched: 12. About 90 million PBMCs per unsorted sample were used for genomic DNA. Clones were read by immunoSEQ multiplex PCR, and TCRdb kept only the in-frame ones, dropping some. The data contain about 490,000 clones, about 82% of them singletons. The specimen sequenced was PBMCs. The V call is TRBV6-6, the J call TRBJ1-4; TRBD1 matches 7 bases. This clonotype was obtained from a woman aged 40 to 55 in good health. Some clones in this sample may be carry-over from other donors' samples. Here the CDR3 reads CASRPGQDGGKLFF. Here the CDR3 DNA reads TGTGCCAGCAGACCCGGACAGGACGGAGGGAAACTGTTTTTT.